Listed here are 9 T cell receptor beta chains from one sample, sequenced in a study of response to subunit inactivated influenza vaccine. MiXCR was run by TCRdb on the RT-PCR reads, yielding one entry per CDR3 protein. Of about 540,000 distinct CDR3 sequences detected, around 21% appear once; the ten largest clones hold around 2.8%. This same sample was also taken into another study, of T cells expressing NK-cell markers. That paper states: 5'RACE template switching with UMIs produced the TCR beta cDNA.

The material was CD4+ T cells sorted from PBMCs, obtained less than 13 days after vaccination. The receptors derive from a man in his forties or fifties who received an inactivated influenza vaccine.

The chain recombines TRBV6-5 with TRBJ2-5; 9 positions agree with TRBD1. This CDR3 has 17 amino acids. Germline assignment: CDR1 MNHEY and CDR2 SVGAGI. Trimming removed 2 bases from V and 5 bases from J; junction bases left unmatched: 12. The CDR3: CASSYNRQGGQRETQYF. The CDR3 DNA reads TGTGCCAGCAGTTACAATCGACAGGGGGGGCAAAGGGAGACCCAGTACTTC.

The chain combines TRBV3-1 with TRBJ1-1; no reliable D call. V was pared by 3 bases and J by 4 bases, with 12 bases between. Germline V gene data show CDR1 as LGHDT and CDR2 as YNNKEL (reference sequence). The CDR3 is made up of 14 amino acids. The CDR3 region is CASSHSRVLTEAFF. The CDR3 region has the DNA TGTGCCAGCAGCCATTCGCGTGTCCTCACTGAAGCTTTCTTT.

A few counts support this clonotype. A junction end diverges from the germline sequence, so it may reflect a read error. CDR3 in DNA: TGTGCCAGTAGCCAAGTGGAGGGCAGGGGATTCACCGGGGAGCTGTTTTTT. Translating it yields CASSQVEGRGFTGELFF. J is TRBJ2-2 and V is TRBV14; D assignment may be TRBD1 or TRBD2 (6 bases each). This CDR3 comprises 17 residues. Germline values: CDR1 SGHDN, CDR2 FVKESK.

This clonotype was seen only a few times. This rearrangement joins TRBV6-5 to TRBJ2-7; maybe TRBD1 (6 bases). Germline CDR1 reads MNHEY; CDR2 reads SVGAGI. V was shortened by 2 bases and J by 5 bases, with 13 bases between the two germline ends. This CDR3 contains 14 residues. The CDR3 nucleotides read TGTGCCAGCAGTTACACCGGGACAAACGACGAGCAGTACTTC. It translates to CASSYTGTNDEQYF.

This clonotype was detected only a few times. This chain uses TRBV9 with TRBJ2-7, with 7 nucleotides matching TRBD2. V shed 0 bases and J 7 bases; nucleotides not matched to a gene: 10. The CDR3 is 15 amino acids. Germline V gives CDR1 SGDLS, CDR2 YYNGEE. CDR3: CASSVAPTTREEQYF. The DNA for the CDR3 is TGTGCCAGCAGCGTAGCCCCAACCACGCGGGAGGAGCAGTACTTC.

This clonotype was picked up many times. The rearrangement uses TRBV7-2 and TRBJ2-2; tentatively, D is TRBD2 (7 bases). Germline CDR1 and CDR2: SGHTA and FQGNSA. Deletions cut 8 bases from V and 3 bases from J, with 13 bases between. This CDR3 has 14 residues. The CDR3 reads CASGGGMYTGELFF. The CDR3 region has the DNA TGTGCCAGCGGGGGGGGCATGTACACCGGGGAGCTGTTTTTT. The variable domain in full, completed from reference TRBV7-2 and TRBJ2-2, reads GAGVSQSPSNKVTEKGKDVELRCDPISGHTALYWYRQSLGQGLEFLIYFQGNSAPDKSGLPSDRFSAERTGGSVSTLTIQRTQQEDSAVYLCASGGGMYTGELFFGEGSRLTVL.

The CDR3 here is CASSVTGAEAFF. In DNA, the CDR3 is TGTGCCAGCAGCGTTACAGGGGCTGAAGCTTTCTTT. The chain joins TRBV7-2 to TRBJ1-1; 7 nucleotides line up with TRBD1. The length of the CDR3 is 12 residues. Per the germline V gene, CDR1 is SGHTA and CDR2 is FQGNSA. V was clipped by 5 bases and J by 6 bases; unmatched bases: 3.

This clonotype has at least ten counts. V usage is TRBV5-1 and J usage is TRBJ2-7; D gene uncertain. CDR1 is SGHRS and CDR2 is YFSETQ in the germline V gene. The CDR3 length is 13 residues. V lost 1 base and J lost 1, with 6 bases in between. In DNA, the CDR3 is TGCGCCAGCAGCTTGTGGGCGTCCTACGAGCAGTACTTC. Translating gives CASSLWASYEQYF.

The V gene is TRBV29-1, the J gene TRBJ1-1, with 7 bases identical to TRBD1. The trim removed 4 bases at V and 4 bases at J, leaving 3 bases unmatched. This CDR3 spans 12 amino acids. Germline lookup yields CDR1 SQVTM and CDR2 ANQGSEA. CDR3 DNA: TGCAGCGTTGCCAGGGGGAGCACTGAAGCTTTCTTT. Encoded protein: CSVARGSTEAFF.